In this sample, the clone carrying this T cell receptor beta chain turned up once. Its antigen is unidentified. Amplification used primers for 54 TRBV and 13 TRBJ segments. Only in-frame clones appear in the TCRdb table, and some are missing; sequencing was by immunoSEQ multiplex PCR. The table lists approximately 89,000 clones, about nine tenths of them singletons. This record comes from a study of T cell repertoires and HLA-DP antigens. Study background: Average DNA input: roughly 0.2 ug for CD137+CD4+ sorts, roughly 1.2 ug pre-culture.

CDR1 is GTSNPN and CDR2 is SVGIG in the germline V gene (reference sequence). V lost 5 bases to trimming and J lost 1 base; unmatched junction nucleotides: 2. The CDR3 covers 12 residues. The sequenced sample was CD4+ T cells from PBMCs. The J gene is TRBJ2-7, the V gene TRBV30; 7 bases are a match to TRBD1. The TCR was taken from a man between 45 and 60 years old in good health and CMV-seronegative. For the CDR3, the DNA is TGTGCCTGGGGGGGACAGTCCTACGAGCAGTACTTC. This translates into CAWGGQSYEQYF.